The following is a T cell receptor beta chain sequence with its context. Its antigen remains unidentified. Base qualities are missing; no much larger clone stands one base away. These data are taken from a study of T cells after yellow fever vaccination (dated by TCRdb to between 2019 and 2020). Regarding the complete study: Libraries from fractions with low cell numbers were prepared with the SMART-Seq v4 Ultra Low Input RNA kit. Two healthy male donors, one aged 18 to 30 and one aged 30 to 39 years, were included in the cohort. Bulk PBMC replicates and cell subsets were isolated from blood drawn at multiple timepoints before and after both primary and secondary immunization. To follow T-cell clones before and after both primary and booster YFV17D yellow fever vaccination, bulk TCR alpha and beta repertoires underwent longitudinal sequencing.

The intended sense of this specimen's treatment or condition label: live attenuated yellow fever vaccine strain. At each blood-draw timepoint, two biological replicates of bulk PBMCs were collected. PBMCs were isolated from peripheral blood using a standard Ficoll-Paque protocol. TriZol was used to extract RNA from bulk PBMCs, CD4 and CD8 fractions, and dextramer-positive and dextramer-negative fractions. Synthesis of TCR cDNA relied on 5'RACE template switching, a step that introduced a universal primer site along with unique molecular identifiers. Priming of cDNA synthesis was performed from both the TCR alpha and TCR beta constant segments. Libraries were amplified in two PCR steps, with sample barcodes and sequencing adapters added in the second step. Libraries were sequenced on Illumina HiSeq 2500 (2x100 bp) or NovaSeq (2x150 bp). In the source study's methods: MIGEC handled demultiplexing of reads and collapsing into UMI consensus sequences, while MiXCR performed V(D)J alignment. Clonotypes responding to the vaccine were identified with edgeR on replicate PBMC samples, with the criteria of FDR below 0.01 and a log2 fold change above 5 up to day 15. CD4 or CD8 identity was assigned to each bulk clonotype according to whether the clonotype was present at higher abundance in the sequenced CD4 repertoire or the sequenced CD8 repertoire. TCRdb trimmed public reads at Q25 via fastp, called clones via MiXCR and kept in-frame beta chains. Here each entry gathers all rows of one CDR3 protein and keeps the most common genes and DNA. V and J calls and clone size were set by TCRdb, not the authors. The sample table shows a few hundred thousand distinct CDR3 sequences, and about 7.8% are seen once. The top ten constitute about 16% of the sample.

What the authors observed across the whole study: Compared with the primary T-cell response, the secondary T-cell response was faster but weaker, reaching its peak on day 5 rather than on day 15. Computational filtering was required because FACS-sorted repertoires could contain abundant contaminating clonotypes from the bulk population. Most clones expanded after primary vaccination were re-detected after the booster (almost 98% of CD4 and approximately 85% of CD8), suggesting broad memory maintenance. A small share of clonotypes was detected in both CD4 and CD8 compartments, with the overlap likely arising from convergent recombination. Because the study included only a couple of donors, the extent to which the findings can be generalized is limited.

The specimen was PBMCs, collected roughly 46 days after the first yellow fever vaccination. The clonotype originates from a man in his late teens or twenties who received the YFV17D yellow fever vaccine.

Here is the DNA: TGCAGCGTCAGGAAGACAGGGGGACACGAGCAGTACTTC. It translates to CSVRKTGGHEQYF. Recombination connected TRBV29-1 to TRBJ2-7, with 9 central nucleotides matching TRBD1. CDR1 and CDR2 (SQVTM, ANQGSEA) derive from the germline V gene. After removal of 6 bases from V and 5 bases from J, the junction retains 8 bases not matched to a gene. The CDR3 starts with the cysteine, ends with the phenylalanine, and has 13 residues. Of the read, only the CDR3 DNA is kept; its 39 bases are in frame from base 1.